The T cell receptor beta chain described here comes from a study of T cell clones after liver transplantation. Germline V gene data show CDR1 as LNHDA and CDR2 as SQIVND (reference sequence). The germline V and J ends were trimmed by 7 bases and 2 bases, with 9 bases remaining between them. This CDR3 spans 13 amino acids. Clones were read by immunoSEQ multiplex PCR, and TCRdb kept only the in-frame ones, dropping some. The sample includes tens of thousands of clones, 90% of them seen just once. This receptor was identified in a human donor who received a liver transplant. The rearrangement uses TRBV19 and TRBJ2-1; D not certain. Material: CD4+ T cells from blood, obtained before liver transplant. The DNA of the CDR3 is TGTGCCAGTACCCACGCCGCCTACAATGAGCAGTTCTTC. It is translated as CASTHAAYNEQFF.